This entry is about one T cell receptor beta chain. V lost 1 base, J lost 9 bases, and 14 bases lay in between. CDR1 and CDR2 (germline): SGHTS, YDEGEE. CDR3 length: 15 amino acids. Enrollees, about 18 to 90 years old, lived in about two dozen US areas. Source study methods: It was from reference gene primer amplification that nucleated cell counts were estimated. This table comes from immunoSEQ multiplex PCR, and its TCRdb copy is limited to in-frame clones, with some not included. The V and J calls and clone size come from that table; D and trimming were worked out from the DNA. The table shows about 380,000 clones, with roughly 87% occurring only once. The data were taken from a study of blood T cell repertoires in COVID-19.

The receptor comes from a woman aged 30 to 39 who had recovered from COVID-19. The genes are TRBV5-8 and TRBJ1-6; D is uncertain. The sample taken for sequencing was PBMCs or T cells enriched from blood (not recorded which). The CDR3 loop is CASSLRQEEGSPLHF. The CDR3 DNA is TGTGCCAGCAGCTTGAGGCAGGAGGAGGGTTCACCCCTCCACTTT.